This TCR beta chain was profiled in a study of blood T cells in healthy people across ages. Whole-study context: Template switching recovered approximately one barcoded beta molecule for every two T cells.

A second roughly 7 to 11 cycle PCR used barcoded and J-beta primers. TCRdb re-analysed the 5' RACE reads in MiXCR, keeping a single row per CDR3 protein. The table shows some 1.4 million distinct CDR3 sequences, with roughly 40% occurring only once. This clonotype was detected a few times. Trimming took 6 bases from V and 0 from J, leaving 8 bases between them. The CDR3 has 12 amino acids. CDR1 and CDR2 (germline): SQVTM, ANQGSEA. The V gene is TRBV29-1, the J gene TRBJ1-1, with D uncertain. This TCR derives from a woman under 30 in good health. The sequenced material came from blood. The chain's CDR3 is CSVVEVNTEAFF. CDR3 coding DNA: TGCAGCGTCGTTGAGGTGAACACTGAAGCTTTCTTT.